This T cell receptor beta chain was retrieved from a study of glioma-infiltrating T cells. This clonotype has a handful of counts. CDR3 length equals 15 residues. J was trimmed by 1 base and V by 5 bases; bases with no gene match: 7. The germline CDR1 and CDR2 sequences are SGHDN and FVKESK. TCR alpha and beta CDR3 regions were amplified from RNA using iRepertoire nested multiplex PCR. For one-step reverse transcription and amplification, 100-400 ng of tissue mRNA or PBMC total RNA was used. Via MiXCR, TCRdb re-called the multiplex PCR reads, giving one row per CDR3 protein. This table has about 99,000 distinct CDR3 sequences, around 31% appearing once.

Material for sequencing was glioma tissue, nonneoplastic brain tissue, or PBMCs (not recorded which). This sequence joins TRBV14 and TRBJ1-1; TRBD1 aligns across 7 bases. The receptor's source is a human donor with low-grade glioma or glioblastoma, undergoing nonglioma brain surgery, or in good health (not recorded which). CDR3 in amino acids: CASSSNRQGNTEAFF. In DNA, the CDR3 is TGTGCCAGCAGCTCAAATCGACAGGGGAACACTGAAGCTTTCTTT.